This record looks at one T cell receptor (beta chain) sequence and its context. The sample belongs to a study of blood T cell repertoires in COVID-19. Libraries were prepared by immunoSEQ multiplex PCR; TCRdb keeps only in-frame clonotypes and omits some of them. The table lists tens of thousands of clones, approximately 92% of them singletons, with roughly 15% in the top ten. Looked up from germline, CDR1 is MNHEY and CDR2 is SVGAGI. This CDR3 is 15 amino acids long. V shed 0 bases and J 1 base; nucleotides not matched to a gene: 0. The clonotype originates from a man older than 75 with acute or convalescent COVID-19. V usage is TRBV6-5 and J usage is TRBJ1-2; TRBD1 matches 9 bases. The material sequenced was peripheral blood. CDR3 nucleotide sequence: TGTGCCAGCAGTTACTCGACAGGGGGTAACTATGGCTACACCTTC. It codes for CASSYSTGGNYGYTF.